A single sample gave rise to the 3 T cell receptor beta chains below, sequenced in a study of control samples from healthy donors and cancer patients. Sequencing used immunoSEQ multiplex PCR; TCRdb keeps in-frame clones, though not all of them. The table records some 120,000 clones, around 87% of them present only once. The material sequenced was blood. These receptors all stem from a man between 40 and 49 years old in good health.

The gene calls are TRBV11-3 and TRBJ2-5, with 12 bases identical to TRBD2. With 1 base clipped from V and 5 bases from J, the junction kept 8 bases outside the gene matches. This CDR3 spans 17 amino acids. Looked up from germline, CDR1 is SGHNT and CDR2 is YENEEA. The CDR3 spells CASSLGPSGGADETQYF. The CDR3 DNA reads TGTGCCAGCAGCTTAGGTCCTAGCGGGGGGGCCGACGAGACCCAGTACTTC.

The rearrangement joins TRBV24-1 to TRBJ1-2, with a possible D match to TRBD1 (6 bases). CDR3 size: 13 residues. The V gene's germline CDR1 is KGHDR and CDR2 SFDVKD. V gave up 3 bases and J gave up 4 bases, with 8 bases separating them. In DNA form, the CDR3 reads TGTGCCACCAGTGATGGACAGTTCTATGGCTACACCTTC. It codes for CATSDGQFYGYTF.

This sequence joins TRBV7-6 and TRBJ2-2; D is unclear. The CDR3 runs to 12 residues. V lost 5 bases and J 6 bases, leaving 7 bases between the germline ends. Germline V gives CDR1 SGHVS, CDR2 FNYEAQ. CDR3 loop: CASSRSAGELFF. The CDR3 DNA is TGTGCCAGCAGCCGCAGTGCCGGGGAGCTGTTTTTT.